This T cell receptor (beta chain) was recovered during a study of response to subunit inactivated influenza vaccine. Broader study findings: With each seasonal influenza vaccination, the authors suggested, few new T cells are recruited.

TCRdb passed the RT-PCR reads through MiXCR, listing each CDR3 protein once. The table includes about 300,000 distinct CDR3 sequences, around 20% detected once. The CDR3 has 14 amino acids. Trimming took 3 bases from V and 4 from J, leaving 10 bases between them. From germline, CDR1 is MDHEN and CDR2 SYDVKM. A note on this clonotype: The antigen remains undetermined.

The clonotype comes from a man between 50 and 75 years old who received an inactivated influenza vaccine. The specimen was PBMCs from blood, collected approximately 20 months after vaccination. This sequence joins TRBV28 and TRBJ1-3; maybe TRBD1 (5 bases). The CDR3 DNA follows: TGTGCCAGCAGTTTGGGACGGCTGGGAAACACCATATATTTT. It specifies CASSLGRLGNTIYF.